The clone carrying this T cell receptor (beta chain) was found once. Its antigen is unknown. A read error may produce the germline difference seen at one junction end. Genomic DNA constituted the template upon which TCR beta VDJ and CDR3 profiling was performed. MiXCR, run by TCRdb on the reads, gives a single entry per CDR3 protein. The table lists about 180,000 distinct CDR3 sequences, approximately 45% of them singletons. The CDR3 is 17 amino acids. The germline V gene encodes CDR1 ENHRY and CDR2 SYGVKD. The source of the sample is a study of CD8+CD57+ T cells in acquired aplastic anemia. For the study at large: Sorted CD4+ and CD8+ cells gave an average of roughly 3.5 ug of DNA. Average CD4+ read depth in healthy donors was 9.5 million to 13 million reads. General study points: Twenty-nine was the count of CD8+ CDR3 sequences that patients shared with controls.

The clonotype comes from a human donor in good health. This chain links TRBV10-3 with TRBJ2-3; no clear D gene. Sample: sorted CD4+, CD8+, or CD8+CD57+ T cells (not recorded which) from PBMCs. The CDR3 nucleotides are TGTGCCACCAGTGAATCCTGGCCCCATGGGGGCACAGATACGCAGTATTTT. Residues: CATSESWPHGGTDTQYF.